The source of this TCR beta chain is a study of blood T cell repertoires in COVID-19. The wider study: From T cells, B-cell-depleted T cells, or PBMCs came the material, which was cDNA or gDNA.

Germline V gene sequence: CDR1 LNHDA, CDR2 SQIVND (reference sequence). The CDR3 has 18 amino acids. The ends lost 5 bases at V and 4 bases at J; junction bases unmatched: 16. Original analysis: Researchers report that nucleated cell counts were estimated from reference gene primer amplification. Sequencing was performed with immunoSEQ multiplex PCR; in TCRdb, only in-frame clones are kept and a portion is missing. V, J and clone size were drawn from that table, and D and trimming were deduced from the DNA. The sample contains 200,000 to 250,000 clones, roughly 80% of which appear only once. The TCR was taken from a woman aged 65 to 85 with acute or convalescent COVID-19. The chain links TRBV19 to TRBJ2-2, with 7 bases fitting TRBD1. The specimen was peripheral blood. The DNA for the CDR3 is TGTGCCAGTAGTCTCCCCCGCGGTGGGGCAGGGGGCACCGGGGAGCTGTTTTTT. This encodes CASSLPRGGAGGTGELFF.